This TCR beta chain was documented in a study of regulatory T cells in long-lasting Graves disease. Building the TCR beta libraries relied on iRepertoire HTBI primers, and CDR3 regions underwent Arm-PCR. MiXCR, applied by TCRdb to the multiplex PCR reads, yields one record per CDR3 protein. The repertoire holds approximately 540,000 distinct CDR3 sequences, with approximately 12% as singletons. The CDR3 is 16 residues long. V was clipped by 3 bases and J by 3 bases, with 15 bases between them. A remark on this clonotype: Its target is unknown.

As to time point: newly diagnosed GD, antithyroid drugs for less than 3 months. RNA from PBMCs was the source of the TCR library. Points from the study as a whole: Persistent cases of Graves' showed reduced TCR diversity relative to newly diagnosed patients.

These sequences were also reported in another study, on T cells in Graves' hyperthyroidism and ophthalmopathy. From that study: During a first-round RT-PCR of the TCR CDR3, the HTBI primer set was used.

V usage is TRBV12-3 or TRBV12-4 and J usage is TRBJ2-1; a possible D gene is TRBD2 (6 bases). This receptor was identified in a woman younger than 45 with Graves disease. The sample here was peripheral blood mononuclear cells (PBMCs), taken at new diagnosis, from a patient treated with antithyroid drugs. The CDR3 DNA is TGTGCCAGCAGTTTGGGGGGTAGGGGATACTACAATGAGCAGTTCTTC. Its translation: CASSLGGRGYYNEQFF.